The rows below give T cell receptor beta chains drawn from one sample of a study of cytomegalovirus exposure and HLA in healthy donors. The protocol was immunoSEQ multiplex PCR, while the TCRdb copy is restricted to in-frame clones and leaves out a portion. The data hold around 30,000 clones, with approximately 87% observed a single time. Sequencing was carried out using PBMCs. Receptor source: a boy aged 5-17 years in good health and CMV-seronegative. CDR3s leave out the opening cysteine and the closing phenylalanine or tryptophan. Clone size is stated in some rows and not others, as once, few, many or a class when expanded.

abundance,v_gene,len,CDR3aa
-,TRBV6-5,12,ASTGSRGTGELF
-,TRBV6-5,10,ASSSKGFGYT
-,TRBV28,13,ASSSRRFSGNTIY
once,TRBV7-9,12,ASSLGLADNEQF
-,TRBV27,12,ASSRTGGTGELF
-,TRBV4-1,14,ASSQDPAGGGTEAF
-,TRBV7-6,14,ASSLALGLAPYEQY
-,TRBV11-3,13,ASSAGTSGSYEQY
-,TRBV11-2,13,ASSLAGLSYNEQF
-,TRBV5-8,13,ASVRQGVRDQPQH
-,TRBV10-3,12,AIRGSTAPYGYT
-,TRBV6-1,13,ASSDYLDRRGEQY
-,TRBV11-2,14,ASSLLRGTGTYEQY
-,TRBV7-8,14,ASSLLYRSNSYEQY
-,TRBV14,13,ASSLARGMNEKLF
-,TRBV4-3,12,ASSQEALLQGYT
-,TRBV9,13,ASSVEGGDSYEQY
-,TRBV27,13,ASSLSGTGNYGYT
-,TRBV27,12,ASSLSLATGTQY
-,TRBV19,11,ASSEQGARGYT
-,TRBV28,11,ASSLITGSEQY
-,TRBV18,10,ASSPGSAEAF
-,TRBV29-1,12,SVRKAGVQETQY
-,TRBV10-1,15,ASSGAGGITSTDTQY
-,TRBV7-6,14,ASSLPTGGRTETQY
-,TRBV5-1,12,ASSLVGTGDEQY